A single sample is the source of the 16 T cell receptor beta chains below, sequenced in a study of blood T cell repertoires in COVID-19. Clones were sequenced by immunoSEQ multiplex PCR, and TCRdb holds only the in-frame ones, with some missing. The sample lists about 240,000 clones, roughly 89% seen once, with approximately 3.7% in the top ten. The sequenced sample was PBMCs or T cells enriched from blood (not recorded which). Receptor source: a woman younger than 45 who had recovered from COVID-19.

The rearrangement links TRBV5-6 to TRBJ1-2; perhaps TRBD1 as D (6 bases). Germline lookup yields CDR1 SGHDT and CDR2 YYEEEE. V was trimmed by 4 bases and J by 0 bases, leaving 16 bases between them. This CDR3 spans 16 amino acids. CDR3 nucleotide sequence: TGTGCCAGCAGCCCCCCTGGGACACCCCCTAACTATGGCTACACCTTC. This encodes CASSPPGTPPNYGYTF.

V usage is TRBV24-1 and J usage is TRBJ1-4; 8 bases are a match to TRBD1. V was pared by 3 bases and J by 4 bases, with 9 bases of the junction left unmatched. This CDR3 region has 17 residues. CDR1 is KGHDR, CDR2 SFDVKD, per germline. In nucleotides, the CDR3 is TGTGCCACCAGTGATGGGCAGGGGGCGAAGAGTAATGAAAAACTGTTTTTT. Its translation: CATSDGQGAKSNEKLFF.

The chain carries TRBV4-3 and TRBJ1-1; D is undetermined. The V and J ends lost 1 base and 1 base respectively, with 16 bases between them. The CDR3 loop spans 17 amino acids. Germline CDR1 LGHNA, CDR2 YSLEER. CDR3 bases: TGCGCCAGCAGCCAAGCTAAATTTGGACGGGAGAACACTGAAGCTTTCTTT. It translates to CASSQAKFGRENTEAFF.

CDR3 sequence reads: CASSFAGITEAFF. The CDR3 DNA reads as TGTGCCAGCAGCTTTGCAGGGATCACTGAAGCTTTCTTT. V usage is TRBV7-3 and J usage is TRBJ1-1, with D perhaps TRBD1 (5 bases). Deletions cut 3 bases from V and 4 bases from J, with 9 bases between. Per germline, CDR1 SGHTA and CDR2 FQGTGA. CDR3 length: 13 amino acids.

V usage is TRBV11-3 and J usage is TRBJ2-1; 10 bases agree with TRBD2. V lost 3 bases, J lost 10 bases, and 6 bases stayed unmatched. The CDR3 spans 14 residues. Germline-derived CDR1 and CDR2 are SGHNT and YENEEA. The CDR3 sequence: CASSLTSGWEEQFF. The DNA for the CDR3 is TGTGCCAGCAGCTTGACTAGCGGGTGGGAGGAGCAGTTCTTC.

CDR3 coding DNA: TGTGCCAGCAGCCGCGGGCAGGACACCGGGGAGCTGTTTTTT. Translated: CASSRGQDTGELFF. This chain links TRBV6-5 with TRBJ2-2; D might be TRBD2 (5 bases). The germline V gene encodes CDR1 MNHEY and CDR2 SVGAGI. This CDR3 has 14 residues. V lost 6 bases and J 3 bases, leaving 11 bases between the germline ends.

The chain recombines TRBV28 with TRBJ1-3; the match to TRBD1 covers 8 bases. This CDR3 region has 15 residues. The germline gives CDR1 MDHEN, CDR2 SYDVKM. Trimming at V came to 8 bases and at J to 8 bases, leaving 14 bases not matched to a gene. This CDR3 reads CASVSGQGIVDTIYF. For the CDR3, the DNA is TGTGCCAGCGTATCAGGACAGGGCATCGTTGACACCATATATTTT. The full variable domain, its missing parts supplied by reference TRBV28 and TRBJ1-3, is DVKVTQSSRYLVKRTGEKVFLECVQDMDHENMFWYRQDPGLGLRLIYFSYDVKMKEKGDIPEGYSVSREKKERFSLILESASTNQTSMYLCASVSGQGIVDTIYFGEGSWLTVV.

This clone came up once. The chain joins TRBV4-2 to TRBJ1-6; possible D gene TRBD1, 6 bases. The CDR3 contains 14 residues. V was pared by 4 bases and J by 7 bases, with 11 bases between. Germline assignment: CDR1 LGHNA and CDR2 YNFKEQ. CDR3 in amino acids: CASSPADRNSPLHF. The CDR3 bases are TGTGCCAGCAGCCCTGCTGACAGGAATTCACCCCTCCACTTT.

This chain uses TRBV2 with TRBJ1-2; D is unclear. Germline lookup yields CDR1 SNHLY and CDR2 FYNNEI. The CDR3 spans 13 residues. The V and J ends lost 8 bases and 8 bases respectively, with 18 bases between them. CDR3 coding DNA: TGTGCCAGCGGCCTAGCAGAGTCCGGAGGCTACACCTTC. This gives the protein CASGLAESGGYTF.

V and J are TRBV11-2 and TRBJ2-2; 7 bases map to TRBD2. Germline CDR1 is SGHAT and CDR2 is FQNNGV. V trimming: 2 bases; J trimming: 1 base; junction bases outside the gene matches: 1. The CDR3 has 15 residues. The CDR3 nucleotides are TGTGCCAGCAGCTTATCTAGCGGGAACACCGGGGAGCTGTTTTTT. Translating gives CASSLSSGNTGELFF.

CDR3 residues: CASSGRGLAGEGNEQFF. In DNA form, the CDR3 reads TGTGCCAGCAGCGGACGAGGACTAGCGGGAGAAGGGAATGAGCAGTTCTTC. The chain couples TRBV9 to TRBJ2-1, with 13 bases fitting TRBD2. Germline CDR1 is SGDLS and CDR2 is YYNGEE. The junction had 10 bases not matched to a gene; V was cut back by 3 bases and J by 7 bases. This CDR3 region has 17 residues.

The chain links TRBV30 to TRBJ1-2, with unresolved D. V gave up 1 base and J gave up 6 bases, with 15 bases separating them. Germline-derived CDR1 and CDR2 are GTSNPN and SVGIG (reference sequence). The CDR3 sequence is 14 residues long. CDR3 sequence: CAWSEEVREDGYTF. The CDR3, as DNA: TGTGCCTGGAGTGAAGAAGTCCGGGAAGATGGCTACACCTTC.

The chain links TRBV29-1 to TRBJ2-2, with TRBD2 as a possible D gene (6 bases). The CDR3 totals 18 residues. The V gene lost 5 bases and the J gene lost 7 bases, with 29 bases spanning the gap. Germline CDR1 is SQVTM and CDR2 is ANQGSEA. The CDR3 here is CSVSGVGKQDVGIGELFF. DNA of the CDR3: TGCAGCGTTTCGGGGGTGGGGAAGCAGGACGTGGGTATCGGGGAGCTGTTTTTT.

The chain uses TRBV19 and TRBJ1-3; 8 nucleotides match TRBD1. The CDR3 is 16 residues long. CDR1 is LNHDA and CDR2 is SQIVND in the germline V gene (reference sequence). V lost 3 bases and J lost 3; bases outside the gene matches: 7. This CDR3 reads CASSIDGQGSGNTIYF. CDR3 nucleotides: TGTGCCAGTAGTATCGACGGACAGGGAAGTGGAAACACCATATATTTT.

The chain is built from TRBV29-1 and TRBJ1-1, with unresolved D. Germline V gives CDR1 SQVTM, CDR2 ANQGSEA. This CDR3 is 13 amino acids long. V shed 6 bases and J shed 0 bases, with 11 bases lying between them. The CDR3, as DNA: TGCAGCGTAAATAAGGGAGTGAACACTGAAGCTTTCTTT. The encoded protein is CSVNKGVNTEAFF.

This rearrangement joins TRBV9 to TRBJ2-2; D may be TRBD1 (5 bases). V was trimmed by 9 bases and J by 6 bases, leaving 15 bases between them. The CDR3 spans 13 residues. Germline V lookup: CDR1 SGDLS, CDR2 YYNGEE. CDR3 in DNA: TGTGCCACCACCCCAGGGAAGTCCGGGGAGCTGTTTTTT. Amino acids: CATTPGKSGELFF.